The T cell receptor (beta chain) described here comes from a study of beta chain features in type 1 diabetes. Study overall: Over all samples combined, about 100,000,000 sorted cells were examined.

The authors reverse transcribed all of the isolated RNA, so sequencing captured expressed TCRB transcripts. Only in-frame clones appear in the TCRdb table, and some are missing; sequencing was by immunoSEQ multiplex PCR. The sample yields approximately 160,000 clones, under 9.5% seen once. V was trimmed by 1 base and J by 2 bases, leaving 16 bases between them. Per germline, CDR1 SGDLS and CDR2 YYNGEE. The CDR3 sequence is 17 residues long. Sample: central memory CD4+ T cells from blood. This chain joins TRBV9 and TRBJ2-1; tentative D call: TRBD2 (5 bases). The clonotype originates from a man aged 18 to 29 in good health. The CDR3 sequence: CASSVKRSGGPYNEQFF. CDR3 in DNA: TGTGCCAGCAGCGTAAAGAGGAGCGGAGGACCCTACAATGAGCAGTTCTTC.